Listed below are T cell receptor beta chains from one sample, sequenced in a study of blood T cell repertoires in COVID-19. Some clones are missing from TCRdb's copy, which holds only in-frame ones; the method was immunoSEQ multiplex PCR. The sample contains 150,000 to 200,000 clones, approximately 88% of which appear only once. Sample: peripheral blood. These receptors were collected from a woman aged 45-60 years with acute or convalescent COVID-19. Both conserved end residues are part of each CDR3. The D gene is left open where the match is weak. Size is omitted from some rows. Given values are once, few, many or a class for expanded clones.

CDR3 protein | CDR3 DNA | clone size | V gene | D gene | J gene
CASGPGGGNEQFF | TGTGCCAGCGGCCCTGGGGGGGGCAATGAGCAGTTCTTC | NA | TRBV2 | TRBD2 | TRBJ2-1
CASSPWGLAGETGELFF | TGTGCCAGCAGCCCCTGGGGACTAGCGGGAGAGACCGGGGAGCTGTTTTTT | NA | TRBV3-1/TRBV3-2 | TRBD2 | TRBJ2-2
CASSIGTGNTGELFF | TGTGCCAGTAGTATAGGGACAGGGAACACCGGGGAGCTGTTTTTT | few | TRBV19 | TRBD1 | TRBJ2-2
CASSVDGTASINTF | TGTGCCAGCAGCGTAGATGGGACAGCCAGTATAAACACCTTC | NA | TRBV9 | TRBD1 | TRBJ1-2
CASSLMAGQETQYF | TGCGCCAGCAGCTTGATGGCGGGTCAAGAGACCCAGTACTTC | NA | TRBV5-1 | NA | TRBJ2-5
CASSGLAGYDTQYF | TGTGCCAGCAGTGGACTAGCGGGGTATGATACGCAGTATTTT | NA | TRBV6-2/TRBV6-3 | TRBD2 | TRBJ2-3
CASSQPQGPGYTF | TGTGCCAGCAGCCAACCACAGGGCCCTGGCTACACCTTC | NA | TRBV14 | NA | TRBJ1-2
CASSGPAGTSVEETQYF | TGCGCCAGCTCAGGGCCTGCCGGGACTAGCGTGGAAGAGACCCAGTACTTC | NA | TRBV10-2 | TRBD2 | TRBJ2-5
CASSGQGITDTQYF | TGTGCCAGCAGCGGACAGGGTATAACAGATACGCAGTATTTT | NA | TRBV2 | TRBD1 | TRBJ2-3
CASGPGQGSYNEQFF | TGTGCCAGCGGTCCCGGACAGGGCTCCTACAATGAGCAGTTCTTC | NA | TRBV6-5 | TRBD1 | TRBJ2-1
CASSSTVDGKNIQYF | TGTGCCAGCAGTTCGACAGTTGACGGCAAAAACATTCAGTACTTC | NA | TRBV6-2/TRBV6-3 | NA | TRBJ2-4
CASSFSGSYEQYF | TGTGCCAGCAGCTTTAGCGGGAGCTACGAGCAGTACTTC | NA | TRBV7-2 | TRBD2 | TRBJ2-7
CASRETGGIWSTEAFF | TGTGCCAGTAGGGAGACAGGGGGAATCTGGAGCACTGAAGCTTTCTTT | NA | TRBV19 | TRBD1 | TRBJ1-1
CAWSKGANEQFF | TGTGCCTGGAGTAAGGGGGCGAATGAGCAGTTCTTC | NA | TRBV30 | TRBD1 | TRBJ2-1
CASSSGNSGNTIYF | TGTGCCAGCAGCTCGGGGAACTCTGGAAACACCATATATTTT | few | TRBV5-6 | NA | TRBJ1-3
CASSLSGGADTQYF | TGTGCCAGCAGCTTATCGGGAGGGGCAGATACGCAGTATTTT | NA | TRBV7-9 | TRBD2 | TRBJ2-3
CASSLPGQGVTEAFF | TGTGCCAGCAGCTTGCCGGGACAGGGGGTCACTGAAGCTTTCTTT | NA | TRBV5-4 | TRBD1 | TRBJ1-1
CASSRAGAETQYF | TGTGCCAGCAGCCGAGCGGGGGCGGAGACCCAGTACTTC | NA | TRBV6-2/TRBV6-3 | TRBD2 | TRBJ2-5
CASNKTGVGVDTDTQYF | TGTGCCAGCAACAAGACAGGCGTGGGGGTGGACACAGATACGCAGTATTTT | NA | TRBV11-3 | NA | TRBJ2-3
CASSLQDYEQYF | TGTGCCAGCAGTTTACAGGACTACGAGCAGTACTTC | few | TRBV7-9 | NA | TRBJ2-7
CASSGGVSTDTQYF | TGTGCCAGCAGCGGGGGGGTGAGCACAGATACGCAGTATTTT | few | TRBV9 | NA | TRBJ2-3
CASSPTGWGSSPLHF | TGTGCCAGCAGTCCAACAGGGTGGGGGAGTTCACCCCTCCACTTT | NA | TRBV27 | NA | TRBJ1-6
CASSLGTEGVEQFF | TGCGCCAGCAGCTTGGGGACTGAAGGAGTTGAGCAGTTCTTC | once | TRBV5-1 | NA | TRBJ2-1
CASSRTSGTYEQYF | TGTGCCAGCAGCCGGACTAGCGGCACCTACGAGCAGTACTTC | NA | TRBV6-2/TRBV6-3 | TRBD2 | TRBJ2-7
CSVHGQGDNYGYTF | TGCAGCGTTCACGGACAGGGGGATAACTATGGCTACACCTTC | NA | TRBV29-1 | TRBD1 | TRBJ1-2
CASSSGVAGTDTQYF | TGTGCCAGCAGCTCCGGGGTAGCGGGGACAGATACGCAGTATTTT | NA | TRBV7-3 | TRBD2 | TRBJ2-3
CASSSSGGTDTQYF | TGTGCCAGCAGTTCCAGCGGGGGAACAGATACGCAGTATTTT | NA | TRBV6-2/TRBV6-3 | TRBD2 | TRBJ2-3
CASSKLAGYTGELFF | TGTGCCAGCAGCAAACTAGCGGGGTACACCGGGGAGCTGTTTTTT | once | TRBV21-1 | NA | TRBJ2-2
CSVEDLGTRTEAFF | TGCAGCGTTGAAGATCTCGGGACTCGAACTGAAGCTTTCTTT | once | TRBV29-1 | NA | TRBJ1-1
CASSLEMPGLAGGAYNEQFF | TGCGCCAGCAGCTTGGAAATGCCGGGACTAGCGGGTGGGGCCTACAATGAGCAGTTCTTC | NA | TRBV5-1 | TRBD2 | TRBJ2-1
CASSQERSWEQYF | TGCGCCAGCAGCCAAGAGCGATCTTGGGAGCAGTACTTC | NA | TRBV4-1 | NA | TRBJ2-7
CASSFGSVPPNSPLHF | TGCGCCAGCAGCTTCGGCAGCGTCCCCCCTAATTCACCCCTCCACTTT | NA | TRBV5-1 | NA | TRBJ1-6
CASTPGSGYTDTQYF | TGTGCCAGCACCCCAGGTAGCGGGTACACAGATACGCAGTATTTT | NA | TRBV11-3 | TRBD2 | TRBJ2-3
CASSFGTDGAPLHF | TGCGCCAGCAGCTTTGGCACAGACGGGGCACCCCTCCACTTT | NA | TRBV5-1 | NA | TRBJ1-6
CASSLWPGTGSYGYTF | TGTGCCAGCTCACTTTGGCCGGGGACAGGGAGCTATGGCTACACCTTC | NA | TRBV18 | TRBD1 | TRBJ1-2
CASSDPPSGTGDTQYF | TGCGCCAGCAGTGATCCGCCTAGCGGAACGGGAGATACGCAGTATTTT | NA | TRBV10-1 | TRBD2 | TRBJ2-3
CASSGQGTDEQFF | TGTGCCAGCAGCGGACAGGGGACGGATGAGCAGTTCTTC | once | TRBV6-5 | TRBD1 | TRBJ2-1
CASSLGPSVGNTIYF | TGTGCCAGCAGCTTGGGTCCTTCCGTCGGAAACACCATATATTTT | NA | TRBV5-5 | NA | TRBJ1-3
CASSQDSLTVNTEAFF | TGTGCCAGCAGCCAAGATTCCCTGACAGTCAACACTGAAGCTTTCTTT | NA | TRBV4-2 | NA | TRBJ1-1
CAWREGSHGELFF | TGTGCCTGGCGGGAAGGGAGCCACGGGGAGCTGTTTTTT | NA | TRBV30 | NA | TRBJ2-2
CASSLLNAYEQYF | TGTGCCAGCAGCTTACTTAATGCCTACGAGCAGTACTTC | NA | TRBV7-2 | NA | TRBJ2-7
CSVTDRPGETQYF | TGCAGCGTTACGGACCGTCCAGGGGAGACCCAGTACTTC | NA | TRBV29-1 | NA | TRBJ2-5
CASSLGEIYEQYF | TGTGCCAGCAGCTTAGGGGAGATCTACGAGCAGTACTTC | NA | TRBV11-3 | NA | TRBJ2-7
CASSVGDTTVRSPEAFF | TGTGCCAGCAGCGTAGGGGACACCACAGTCCGCAGCCCTGAAGCTTTCTTT | NA | TRBV9 | NA | TRBJ1-1
CASSPGQSSYNSPLHF | TGCGCCAGCAGCCCGGGACAGAGCTCCTATAATTCACCCCTCCACTTT | NA | TRBV4-1 | TRBD1 | TRBJ1-6